These T cell receptor beta chains were read from a single sample in a study of PD-1 blockade in classical Hodgkin lymphoma. Clones were read by immunoSEQ multiplex PCR, and TCRdb kept only the in-frame ones, dropping some. The sample holds fewer than 30,000 clones; 70% to 90% are singletons and the top ten take 6% to 8%. The source material was CD8+ T cells from blood, sampled at baseline. These receptors came from a human donor with classical Hodgkin lymphoma. Both conserved end residues are part of each CDR3. D genes are given only for firm matches. Size values are once, few and many counts, or a class for expanded clones, and some rows have none.

size	J	V	D	DNA	CDR3
NA	TRBJ2-6	TRBV28	TRBD1	TGTGCCAGCAGTTTATGGGCGACAGGGCCTCTCCTCTCTGGGGCCAACGTCCTGACTTTC	CASSLWATGPLLSGANVLTF
NA	TRBJ2-7	TRBV9	NA	TGTGCCAGCAGCCCACATCGGGGGGGACAGGCTGTGGAGTACTTC	CASSPHRGGQAVEYF
once	TRBJ2-1	TRBV28	TRBD1	TGTGCCAGCAGTTTAAGGAGGGACAGGGCGTTCTTC	CASSLRRDRAFF
NA	TRBJ2-7	TRBV27	NA	TGTGCCAGCAGTTCCATGACAGGGAGGGACTACGAGCAGTACTTC	CASSSMTGRDYEQYF
NA	TRBJ1-3	TRBV2	NA	TGTGCCAGCAGTGAAGTGGGGGTTGTGGACCCCTCTGGAAACACCATATATTTT	CASSEVGVVDPSGNTIYF
NA	TRBJ2-5	TRBV4-1	TRBD2	TGCGCCAGCAGCCAAGAATTAGCGGGAGGAGGGTTGTACCAGTACTTC	CASSQELAGGGLYQYF
NA	TRBJ1-5	TRBV30	NA	TGTGCCTGGGATCTAGGTCGGGGTCTACAGCCCCAGCATTTT	CAWDLGRGLQPQHF
NA	TRBJ1-1	TRBV4-1	NA	TGCGCCAGCAGCCAAGATAATAGGGGAAGCACTGAAGCTTTCTTT	CASSQDNRGSTEAFF
NA	TRBJ1-1	TRBV12-5	TRBD1	TGTGCTAGTGGTTTGGTAGTTAGGGACAGGGTTCGCACTGAAGCTTTCTTT	CASGLVVRDRVRTEAFF
few	TRBJ1-3	TRBV10-2	NA	TGCGCCAGCCTCTCACAGGTCTCTGGAAACACCATATATTTT	CASLSQVSGNTIYF
NA	TRBJ1-1	TRBV5-4	TRBD1	TGTGCCAGCAGGACAGGACAGGGGGCTCCGAACACTGAAGCTTTCTTT	CASRTGQGAPNTEAFF
once	TRBJ2-1	TRBV5-1	NA	TGCGCCAGCAGCTCGGGCCTATTTTATGAGCAGTTCTTC	CASSSGLFYEQFF
NA	TRBJ2-1	TRBV7-9	NA	TGTGCCAGCAGCCCTAGTCGGGAGCAGTTCTTC	CASSPSREQFF
few	TRBJ2-7	TRBV5-1	NA	TGCGCCAGCAGCTCCTCCGACTACGAGCAGTACTTC	CASSSSDYEQYF
NA	TRBJ2-1	TRBV30	TRBD2	TGTGCCTGGCACGGCGGGAGCAATGAGCAGTTCTTC	CAWHGGSNEQFF
NA	TRBJ2-1	TRBV13	TRBD1	TGTGCCAGCAGCCTGTGGACAGGGGGGAATGAGCAGTTCTTC	CASSLWTGGNEQFF
NA	TRBJ2-1	TRBV5-1	NA	TGCGCCAGCAGCTTGGTAGCGGTGGGGGATGAGCAGTTCTTC	CASSLVAVGDEQFF
NA	TRBJ2-1	TRBV19	NA	TGTGCCACCCGTCACGGGGGCGGGAGAAATGAGCAGTTCTTC	CATRHGGGRNEQFF
NA	TRBJ2-7	TRBV27	TRBD1	TGTGCCAGCAGTTGGGGACAGGGGGCGGGCGAGCAGTACTTC	CASSWGQGAGEQYF
NA	TRBJ2-1	TRBV9	NA	TGTGCCAGCAGCCCCGAAGACGCCACCTACAATGAGCAGTTCTTC	CASSPEDATYNEQFF
NA	TRBJ2-1	TRBV5-1	NA	TGCGCCAGCAGCTGGTGGGGCGATGAGCAGTTCTTC	CASSWWGDEQFF
NA	TRBJ2-7	TRBV11-2	TRBD2	TGTGCCAGCAGCATTGCCTTCAGCGGGAGGAGAACCTACGAGCAGTACTTC	CASSIAFSGRRTYEQYF
NA	TRBJ2-2	TRBV13	TRBD1	TGTGCCAGCAGCCCGGGACAGCACGGGGAGCTGTTTTTT	CASSPGQHGELFF
NA	TRBJ2-5	TRBV28	TRBD2	TGTGCCAGCAGGCCCCGACTAGCGGGAGGGTTCCAAGAGACCCAGTACTTC	CASRPRLAGGFQETQYF
NA	TRBJ2-5	TRBV30	NA	TGTGCCTGGAGCTCCCCGGGACGGACCCAAGAGACCCAGTACTTC	CAWSSPGRTQETQYF
NA	TRBJ2-2	TRBV13	TRBD2	TGTGCCAGCAGCTTGGGCCTAGCGGGAGTAAACGGGGAGCTGTTTTTT	CASSLGLAGVNGELFF
once	TRBJ2-3	TRBV4-2	NA	TGTGCCAGCAGCCAAGAAGAAGGCTTCGGGGCGACTAGCACAGATACGCAGTATTTT	CASSQEEGFGATSTDTQYF
NA	TRBJ2-7	TRBV15	NA	TGTGCCACAGGAGAAGGCTACGAGCAGTACTTC	CATGEGYEQYF
NA	TRBJ2-1	TRBV25-1	NA	TGTGCCAGCAGTGATCCAATTGGTCCCTTTGGGGAGCAGTTCTTC	CASSDPIGPFGEQFF
NA	TRBJ2-5	TRBV30	TRBD1	TGTGCCTGGGCCCTCCCAGGGGGAGAGACCCAGTACTTC	CAWALPGGETQYF
NA	TRBJ1-1	TRBV30	NA	TGTGCCTGGAGTGTACCGGGGGAGGGCGGCCGTATACTAAATTTCTTT	CAWSVPGEGGRILNFF
NA	TRBJ2-7	TRBV19	TRBD1	TGTGCCAGTAGTCCGCCACCGACAGGGGCGAACTACGAGCAGTACTTC	CASSPPPTGANYEQYF
NA	TRBJ1-5	TRBV28	NA	TGTGCCAGCAGTCCTACAGGGAAGAAAACACCCCAGCATTTT	CASSPTGKKTPQHF
NA	TRBJ2-7	TRBV7-9	TRBD1	TGTGCCAGCAGCTTATGGGGGACAGGGATCTACGAGCAGTACTTC	CASSLWGTGIYEQYF
NA	TRBJ2-5	TRBV14	TRBD1	TGTGCCAGCAGCCAAAGACGGACAGGCTACCCTTCTATGGCCCAGTACTTC	CASSQRRTGYPSMAQYF
NA	TRBJ2-7	TRBV2	TRBD2	TGTGCCAGCAGGGGGGGACTAGCGCTCAGCTACGAGCAGTACTTC	CASRGGLALSYEQYF
once	TRBJ2-1	TRBV4-2	TRBD2	TGTGCCAGCAGCCAAGATAGCACTAGCGGACTGGGCTTTGAGCAGTTCTTC	CASSQDSTSGLGFEQFF
NA	TRBJ2-1	TRBV28	TRBD2	TGTGCCAGCAGTTTTCGGACTAGCGGGATCCCCTACAATGAGCAGTTCTTC	CASSFRTSGIPYNEQFF
NA	TRBJ1-1	TRBV5-5	NA	TGTGCCAGCTATTGGGCTGACAGCACTGAAGCTTTCTTT	CASYWADSTEAFF
NA	TRBJ2-5	TRBV10-2	NA	TGCGCCAGCAGTGAGTTGAGAGGATTAGAGACCCAGTACTTC	CASSELRGLETQYF
NA	TRBJ2-7	TRBV16	TRBD1	TGTGCCAGCAGCCCTGGACAGGGGCAGCACGAGCAGTACTTC	CASSPGQGQHEQYF
NA	TRBJ2-3	TRBV19	TRBD2	TGTGCCAGTAGTCTTGCGGGAGTCGCAGATACGCAGTATTTT	CASSLAGVADTQYF
NA	TRBJ1-1	TRBV5-1	NA	TGCGCCAGCAGCTTGTACGGCTTGAACACTGAAGCTTTCTTT	CASSLYGLNTEAFF
NA	TRBJ1-5	TRBV19	NA	TGTGCCAGTAGTACCCTTCTTGAGAACAGGCGCAATCAGCCCCAGCATTTT	CASSTLLENRRNQPQHF
NA	TRBJ1-4	TRBV7-9	NA	TGTGCCAGCAGCTCTTCAACTAATGAAAAACTGTTTTTT	CASSSSTNEKLFF
NA	TRBJ2-7	TRBV7-9	TRBD2	TGTGCCAGCAGCTTACCGCGCCTCCTAGCGGGAGGATCCTACGAGCAGTACTTC	CASSLPRLLAGGSYEQYF
NA	TRBJ1-2	TRBV4-2	NA	TGTGCCAGCAGCCAAGATAAGGCGGGCGCGGACTATGGCTACACCTTC	CASSQDKAGADYGYTF
NA	TRBJ1-1	TRBV27	NA	TGTGCCAGCGGCCTTGTTGGGCAGGGAGCTTTCTTT	CASGLVGQGAFF